The 12 T cell receptor beta chains reported below all come from one sample, sequenced in a study of immune evolution from preneoplasia to lung adenocarcinoma. Repertoires were generated with immunoSEQ multiplex PCR, while TCRdb's copy carries only in-frame clones and drops some. The data contain 4,500 to 5,500 clones, 78% of them singletons. Specimen: FFPE normal lung tissue adjacent to the tumor. The receptors originated from a person aged 50-69 years with lung adenocarcinoma.

V is TRBV5-6 and J is TRBJ2-2; unclear D gene. The CDR3 has 14 residues. The V gene lost 5 bases and the J gene lost 0 bases, with 8 bases spanning the gap. Per germline, CDR1 SGHDT and CDR2 YYEEEE. The CDR3 region has the DNA TGTGCCAGCAGGTTCAGCGCGAACACCGGGGAGCTGTTTTTT. Translating gives CASRFSANTGELFF.

V gene TRBV6-4 combines with J gene TRBJ2-4; possibly TRBD2 for D (6 bases). This CDR3 spans 18 amino acids. Deletions cut 7 bases from V and 1 base from J, with 23 bases between. CDR1 MRHNA and CDR2 SNTAGT come from the germline V gene. The CDR3 region has the DNA TGTGCCAGCATATTGGAGGAGGGTGGGATCCCCGCCAAAAACATTCAGTACTTC. Its protein product is CASILEEGGIPAKNIQYF.

This clone was picked up one time. This rearrangement joins TRBV6-4 to TRBJ2-4; 7 bases match TRBD2. Germline assignment: CDR1 MRHNA and CDR2 SNTAGT. V shed 7 bases and J 3 bases; nucleotides not matched to a gene: 15. The CDR3 sequence is 17 residues long. Here the CDR3 reads CASNSLGGRDGKNIQYF. CDR3 bases: TGTGCCAGCAACTCCTTGGGGGGGAGAGATGGCAAAAACATTCAGTACTTC.

The chain is built from TRBV6-1 and TRBJ2-7; D unresolved. The germline V gene encodes CDR1 MNHNS and CDR2 SASEGT. Trimming left V 3 bases short and J 6 bases short, with 6 bases between. The CDR3 consists of 11 residues. Here the CDR3 DNA reads TGTGCCAGCAGTGACGGTTCCGAGCAGTACTTC. Its translation is CASSDGSEQYF.

The chain links TRBV7-3 to TRBJ2-3; D may match TRBD1 or TRBD2 (5 bases each). There are 14 residues in the CDR3. Germline CDR1 is SGHTA and CDR2 is FQGTGA. Trimming pared 5 bases from V and 4 bases from J, leaving 13 bases between. This CDR3 is CASSPGPTSDTQYF. The CDR3 region has the DNA TGTGCCAGCAGCCCGGGACCTACATCAGATACGCAGTATTTT.

V and J are TRBV19 and TRBJ1-2; TRBD1 matches 10 bases. This CDR3 is built from 14 residues. J gave up 7 bases and V 4 bases, and 6 bases lay outside the gene matches. Germline CDR1 reads LNHDA; CDR2 reads SQIVND (reference sequence). The CDR3 DNA sequence: TGTGCCAGTAGTACCGACAGGGGGCTAAGTGGCTACACCTTC. Translated, it gives CASSTDRGLSGYTF.

V and J are TRBV5-1 and TRBJ2-1; 12 nucleotides agree with TRBD2. This CDR3 region has 18 residues. Germline CDR1 is SGHRS and CDR2 is YFSETQ. The J segment lost 2 bases and the V segment lost 0 bases, leaving 6 bases of the junction unmatched. CDR3: CASSLDPSGRAAYNEQFF. The CDR3, as DNA: TGCGCCAGCAGCTTGGATCCTAGCGGGAGGGCCGCCTACAATGAGCAGTTCTTC.

J is TRBJ2-1 and V is TRBV5-1; 10 bases match TRBD2. CDR3 length: 15 amino acids. V lost 3 bases and J lost 5; bases outside the gene matches: 5. From germline, CDR1 is SGHRS and CDR2 YFSETQ. CDR3: CASSYLAGVNNEQFF. The CDR3 DNA sequence: TGCGCCAGCAGCTACCTAGCGGGAGTAAACAATGAGCAGTTCTTC.

The rearrangement links TRBV6-5 to TRBJ1-1; D unresolved. The CDR3 runs 13 residues. V was shortened by 0 bases and J by 3 bases, with 5 bases between the two germline ends. Germline lookup yields CDR1 MNHEY and CDR2 SVGAGI. CDR3 amino acids: CASSYSPDTEAFF. In DNA form, the CDR3 reads TGTGCCAGCAGTTACTCCCCGGACACTGAAGCTTTCTTT.

The chain joins TRBV6-5 to TRBJ1-4, with TRBD1 matching over 8 bases. Trimming removed 8 bases from V and 6 bases from J; junction bases left unmatched: 8. The CDR3 is 14 residues long. Germline-derived CDR1 and CDR2 are MNHEY and SVGAGI. CDR3 DNA sequence: TGTGCCAGCTCCGCACAGGGGGACGATGAAAAACTGTTTTTT. It codes for CASSAQGDDEKLFF.

The sample holds one count of this clone. The gene calls are TRBV29-1 and TRBJ1-1; D is perhaps TRBD1 (5 bases). This CDR3 contains 14 residues. The ends were cut back, 8 bases at V and 1 base at J, with 17 bases in the middle. Germline CDR1 and CDR2: SQVTM and ANQGSEA. The CDR3 here is CSTKKGNWNTEAFF. Here the CDR3 DNA reads TGCAGCACCAAAAAGGGGAACTGGAACACTGAAGCTTTCTTT.

This clone was observed a few times. The sample has other DNA sequences that encode this CDR3 too. The V call is TRBV15, the J call TRBJ1-5; D not certain. Germline V CDR1 and CDR2: LNHNV, YYDKDF (reference sequence). Trimming removed 1 base at V and 2 bases at J, with 3 bases between. This CDR3 is 13 amino acids long. DNA for the CDR3: TGTGCCACCAGCAGAGGACGCAATCAGCCCCAGCATTTT. Amino acid sequence: CATSRGRNQPQHF.